This T cell receptor (beta chain) is drawn from a study of OX40 agonist ivuxolimab in advanced cancers. Germline CDR1 reads LNHDA; CDR2 reads SQIVND (reference sequence). The V segment lost 4 bases and the J segment 2 bases; nucleotides outside the gene matches: 4. The CDR3 is 15 residues long. Sequencing was performed with immunoSEQ multiplex PCR; in TCRdb, only in-frame clones are kept and a portion is missing. The sample holds tens of thousands of clones, 85% seen once. The chain couples TRBV19 to TRBJ2-3; 9 positions agree with TRBD1. This clonotype was obtained from an adult with an advanced solid tumor such as melanoma, head and neck, liver or kidney cancer. The source material was CD4+ or CD8+ T cells sorted from blood, sampled in a trial of the OX40 agonist ivuxolimab. The CDR3 spells CASSRDRVFTDTQYF. The DNA for the CDR3 is TGTGCCAGTAGTAGGGACAGGGTTTTCACAGATACGCAGTATTTT.